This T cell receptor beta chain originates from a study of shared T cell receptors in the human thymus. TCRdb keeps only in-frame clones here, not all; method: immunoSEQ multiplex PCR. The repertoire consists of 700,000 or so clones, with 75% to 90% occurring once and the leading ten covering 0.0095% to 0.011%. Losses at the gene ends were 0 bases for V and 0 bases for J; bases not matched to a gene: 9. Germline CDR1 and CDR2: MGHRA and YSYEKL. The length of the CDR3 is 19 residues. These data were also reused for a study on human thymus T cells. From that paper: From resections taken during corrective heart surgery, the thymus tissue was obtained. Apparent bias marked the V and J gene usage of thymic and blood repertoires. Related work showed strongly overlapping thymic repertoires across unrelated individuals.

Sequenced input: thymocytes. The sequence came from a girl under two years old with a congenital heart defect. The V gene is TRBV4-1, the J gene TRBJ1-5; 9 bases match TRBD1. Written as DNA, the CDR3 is TGCGCCAGCAGCCAAGAGGGTTGGGGGACAGGGCGTAGCAATCAGCCCCAGCATTTT. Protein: CASSQEGWGTGRSNQPQHF.